This T cell receptor beta chain was observed in a study of shared clonotypes between healthy human individuals. Across the study: The plates for each donor numbered three CD4 naive, three CD4 memory, two CD8 naive and one CD8 memory.

Generated by immunoSEQ multiplex PCR, the TCRdb table keeps only in-frame clones and is missing some. This table holds 550,000 to 650,000 clones, about 95% found once. CD45RO negativity and positive selection for CCR7 defined naive CD8 cells, a population that excluded terminally differentiated effector memory CD45RA+ cells. Donors were healthy HIV-negative adults without recently reported acute infections or vaccinations. Every donor, a Caucasian adult, lived in Nashville, Tennessee. The CDR3 is 12 amino acids. Trimming removed 4 bases from V and 2 bases from J, with 6 bases in between. Germline V gene lookup returns CDR1 SNHLY and CDR2 FYNNEI.

What was sequenced was naive CD8+ T cells sorted from blood. J is TRBJ2-7 and V is TRBV2; D possibly corresponds to TRBD2 (6 bases). The sequence came from a woman in her 30s in good health. The CDR3 sequence is CASSGGAYEQYF. As DNA, the CDR3 is TGTGCCAGCAGTGGCGGGGCCTACGAGCAGTACTTC.